These 2 T cell receptor beta chains originate from one sample sequenced in a study of beta chain features in type 1 diabetes. The authors reverse transcribed all of the isolated RNA, so sequencing captured expressed TCRB transcripts. Profiling relied on immunoSEQ multiplex PCR, and the TCRdb table lists in-frame clones only, not all of them. Altogether some 63,000 clones are present, almost 50% being singletons, with the ten largest covering roughly 0.7%. General study findings and limits: When Type 1 diabetes patients were examined, their TCRB CDR3s proved moderately but significantly shorter in all four CD4+ subsets.

No antigens are known for them. Sequencing was done on a sample of central memory CD4+ T cells from blood. The origin of the receptors is a young man with type 1 diabetes.

The sample holds a few counts of this clone. This sequence joins TRBV5-4 and TRBJ2-3, with TRBD2 identical over 10 bases. Trimming took 3 bases from V and 2 from J; bases not matched to a gene: 9. CDR1 is SGHNT and CDR2 is YYREEE in the germline V gene (reference sequence). The CDR3 length is 17 residues. The CDR3 DNA is TGTGCCAGCAGCTCTCTAGCGGGAGCGGGGCCCACAGATACGCAGTATTTT. Translation gives CASSSLAGAGPTDTQYF.

This clone was found a few times. This chain joins TRBV6-1 and TRBJ2-6; possible D gene TRBD2, 6 bases. The germline V gene has CDR1 MNHNS and CDR2 SASEGT. Trimming took 5 bases from V and 7 from J, leaving 15 bases between them. The CDR3 runs 15 residues. CDR3 region: CASSPEWRGANVLTF. The DNA for the CDR3 is TGTGCCAGCAGTCCCGAATGGCGGGGAGCCAACGTCCTGACTTTC.